The next 31 T cell receptor beta chains were all read from a single sample in a study of immune cell composition in non-small cell lung cancer. Generated by immunoSEQ multiplex PCR, the TCRdb table keeps only in-frame clones and is missing some. Among approximately 3,800 clones listed, roughly 80% were seen once. Sequencing used lung tumor tissue. The receptors stem from a human donor with non-small cell lung cancer.

The genes are TRBV11-3 and TRBJ2-5; maybe TRBD2 (7 bases). The germline V gene has CDR1 SGHNT and CDR2 YENEEA. V was pared by 1 base and J by 1 base, with 10 bases between. The CDR3 has 15 residues. The CDR3 is CASSLGGGSQETQYF. The CDR3 DNA sequence: TGTGCCAGCAGCTTAGGGGGGGGCAGCCAAGAGACCCAGTACTTC.

This sequence joins TRBV5-1 and TRBJ2-1, with TRBD2 identical over 12 bases. The CDR3 consists of 16 residues. Germline CDR1 is SGHRS and CDR2 is YFSETQ. The V gene end was trimmed by 4 bases and the J gene end by 7 bases; junction bases not matched to a gene: 9. Written as DNA, the CDR3 is TGCGCCAGCAGCGCATCACTAGCGGGGGGTAGAAATGAGCAGTTCTTC. Translating gives CASSASLAGGRNEQFF.

The chain is built from TRBV4-1 and TRBJ2-3, with D perhaps TRBD1 (7 bases). Germline V lookup: CDR1 MGHRA, CDR2 YSYEKL. Trimming took off 1 base at V and 1 base at J, with 15 bases between the two ends. The CDR3 contains 17 residues. Here the CDR3 DNA reads TGCGCCAGCAGCCAAGGCAGGGGGTGGGGGGGCACAGATACGCAGTATTTT. Protein: CASSQGRGWGGTDTQYF.

The chain carries TRBV6-1 and TRBJ2-7; unclear D gene. Germline V gene data show CDR1 as MNHNS and CDR2 as SASEGT. V lost 1 base and J 0 bases, leaving 10 bases between the germline ends. This CDR3 is built from 15 residues. In nucleotides, the CDR3 is TGTGCCAGCAGTGAAGTTCGCGGTGGCTCCTACGAGCAGTACTTC. It codes for CASSEVRGGSYEQYF.

CDR3 protein: CASGLNRDTHTGELFF. CDR3 in DNA: TGTGCCAGCGGACTGAACCGGGACACTCACACCGGGGAGCTGTTTTTT. V usage is TRBV2 and J usage is TRBJ2-2; the D gene is possibly TRBD1 (6 bases). Germline V gene data show CDR1 as SNHLY and CDR2 as FYNNEI. With 8 bases removed from V and 3 bases from J, the gap between germline ends came to 19 bases. This CDR3 region has 16 residues.

This chain joins TRBV29-1 and TRBJ1-6; D gene unclear. V was clipped by 4 bases and J by 8 bases, with 12 bases between them. CDR1 and CDR2 (germline): SQVTM, ANQGSEA. The CDR3 has 13 amino acids. DNA for the CDR3: TGCAGCGTTGGGAGCGGGGAGGATTCACCCCTCCACTTT. Protein product: CSVGSGEDSPLHF.

This rearrangement joins TRBV9 to TRBJ1-5; the D is unclear. Trimming pared 4 bases from V and 4 bases from J, leaving 15 bases between. The CDR3 has 15 residues. Germline CDR1 SGDLS, CDR2 YYNGEE. CDR3 sequence (DNA): TGTGCCAGCAGCAGAAGCGGACGGGGAAATCAGCCCCAGCATTTT. It specifies CASSRSGRGNQPQHF.

This clone was observed a single time. This chain joins TRBV6-5 and TRBJ2-7, with 8 nucleotides matching TRBD2. The CDR3 contains 15 residues. V lost 2 bases to trimming and J lost 4 bases; unmatched junction nucleotides: 7. CDR1 is MNHEY, CDR2 SVGAGI, per germline. The CDR3 coding sequence is TGTGCCAGCAGTTACGACGGACTAGCCGGGTACGAGCAGTACTTC. The encoded protein is CASSYDGLAGYEQYF.

The chain employs TRBV23-1 and TRBJ2-7, with D possibly matching TRBD2 (6 bases). TRBV23-1 is treated as an ORF (open reading frame) with a function not yet certain. Trimming removed 3 bases at V and 6 bases at J, with 9 bases between. This CDR3 is built from 12 residues. This CDR3 reads CASSHGSSEQYF. Written as DNA, the CDR3 is TGCGCCAGCAGTCACGGGAGCTCCGAGCAGTACTTC.

This clone was recorded only once. J is TRBJ2-5 and V is TRBV19, with 8 nucleotides matching TRBD2. The CDR3 totals 19 residues. The ends lost 9 bases at V and 4 bases at J; junction bases unmatched: 25. Germline V gives CDR1 LNHDA, CDR2 SQIVND (reference sequence). This CDR3 is CASTPKATGGGSRGETQYF. For the CDR3, the DNA is TGTGCCAGCACCCCCAAGGCTACTGGCGGGGGGTCCAGGGGAGAGACCCAGTACTTC. The whole variable domain, filled in from reference TRBV19 and TRBJ2-5, reads DGGITQSPKYLFRKEGQNVTLSCEQNLNHDAMYWYRQDPGQGLRLIYYSQIVNDFQKGDIAEGYSVSREKKESFPLTVTSAQKNPTAFYLCASTPKATGGGSRGETQYFGPGTRLLVL.

V and J are TRBV6-5 and TRBJ2-5, with 10 bases matching TRBD2. The germline gives CDR1 MNHEY, CDR2 SVGAGI. After removal of 5 bases from V and 3 bases from J, the junction contained 3 bases not matched to a gene. CDR3 size: 14 residues. In nucleotides, the CDR3 is TGTGCCAGCAGTCGTAGCGGGGGGAAAGAGACCCAGTACTTC. It codes for CASSRSGGKETQYF.

The chain carries TRBV19 and TRBJ2-3; D may be TRBD1 (5 bases). Germline V gives CDR1 LNHDA, CDR2 SQIVND (reference sequence). Trimming removed 5 bases at V and 0 bases at J, with 12 bases between. The CDR3 extends over 15 amino acids. In nucleotides, the CDR3 is TGTGCCAGTAGTGCGGACACCACTAGCACAGATACGCAGTATTTT. Residues: CASSADTTSTDTQYF.

The CDR3 DNA is TGTGCCAGCAGCTTATATGGGGGCATTGATAACTATGGCTACACCTTC. Protein: CASSLYGGIDNYGYTF. V gene TRBV7-2 combines with J gene TRBJ1-2, with D possibly TRBD1 on 6 matching bases. Germline V gene sequence: CDR1 SGHTA, CDR2 FQGNSA. This CDR3 spans 16 amino acids. V dropped 2 bases and J dropped 1 base, with 14 bases sitting between them. The entire variable domain, with the rest obtained from reference TRBV7-2 and TRBJ1-2, is as follows: GAGVSQSPSNKVTEKGKDVELRCDPISGHTALYWYRQSLGQGLEFLIYFQGNSAPDKSGLPSDRFSAERTGGSVSTLTIQRTQQEDSAVYLCASSLYGGIDNYGYTFGSGTRLTVV.

The V and J genes are TRBV7-2 and TRBJ1-6; TRBD1 matches at 11 bases. With V trimmed by 3 bases and J by 10 bases, 5 bases remained unmatched. The CDR3 loop spans 15 amino acids. Germline CDR1 is SGHTA and CDR2 is FQGNSA. CDR3: CASSLGTGGGSPLHF. The CDR3 region has the DNA TGTGCCAGCAGCTTGGGGACAGGGGGAGGGTCACCCCTCCACTTT.

In the case of this clone: The junction and the germline gene differ at one end; a read error may be behind it. The chain carries TRBV7-8 and TRBJ2-3; 12 nucleotides agree with TRBD2. Germline V gene lookup returns CDR1 SGHVS and CDR2 FQNEAQ. The CDR3 spans 20 residues. CDR3 residues: CASSIAWLAGGRSSTDTQYF. The CDR3, as DNA: TGTGCCAGCAGCATAGCGTGGCTAGCGGGGGGGCGTTCTAGCACAGATACGCAGTATTTT. The full variable domain, its missing parts supplied by reference TRBV7-8 and TRBJ2-3, is GAGVSQSPRYKVAKRGQDVALRCDPISGHVSLFWYQQALGQGPEFLTYFQNEAQLDKSGLPSDRFFAERPEGSVSTLKIQRTQQEDSAVYLCASSIAWLAGGRSSTDTQYFGPGTRLTVL.

The CDR3 nucleotides read TGTGCCAGCAGCCGGGGGAGCAATTCACCCCTCCACTTT. This codes for CASSRGSNSPLHF. V gene TRBV13 combines with J gene TRBJ1-6; D possibly corresponds to TRBD1 (5 bases). This CDR3 region has 13 residues. Trimming removed 5 bases from V and 7 bases from J, with 9 bases in between. Germline-derived CDR1 and CDR2 are PRHDT and FYEKMQ (reference sequence).

The chain couples TRBV10-3 to TRBJ1-1; D is possibly TRBD1 (5 bases). There are 16 residues in the CDR3. V was pared by 3 bases and J by 4 bases, with 18 bases between. Germline CDR1 ENHRY, CDR2 SYGVKD. The CDR3 protein is CAISDGRGLYGTEAFF. CDR3 DNA sequence: TGTGCCATCAGTGACGGGAGGGGTTTATACGGCACTGAAGCTTTCTTT.

J is TRBJ1-5 and V is TRBV6-5; D remains ambiguous. The CDR3 is 13 amino acids. V was shortened by 5 bases and J by 0 bases, with 5 bases between the two germline ends. The germline gives CDR1 MNHEY, CDR2 SVGAGI. The CDR3 protein is CASSVDSNQPQHF. The CDR3 DNA reads as TGTGCCAGCAGTGTAGATAGCAATCAGCCCCAGCATTTT.

V is TRBV7-2 and J is TRBJ1-4, with TRBD1 matching over 10 bases. Germline CDR1 SGHTA, CDR2 FQGNSA. V dropped 2 bases and J dropped 5; count of bases not matched to a gene: 8. The CDR3 runs to 17 residues. The chain's CDR3 is CASSLRGGQGGNEKLFF. DNA for the CDR3: TGTGCCAGCAGCTTAAGGGGCGGACAGGGGGGAAATGAAAAACTGTTTTTT.

The V and J genes are TRBV6-5 and TRBJ2-5, with TRBD1 identical over 9 bases. Trimming at V came to 4 bases and at J to 5 bases, leaving 11 bases not matched to a gene. There are 16 residues in the CDR3. The germline V gene has CDR1 MNHEY and CDR2 SVGAGI. The CDR3: CASSSEPQGALETQYF. CDR3 DNA sequence: TGTGCCAGCAGTTCCGAGCCACAGGGGGCCTTGGAGACCCAGTACTTC.

This chain connects TRBV16 to TRBJ2-2; weak D call: TRBD2 (7 bases). The ends were cut back, 2 bases at V and 5 bases at J, with 24 bases in the middle. In germline, CDR1 is KGHSY, CDR2 FQNENV. This CDR3 contains 19 residues. The CDR3 here is CASSQMSVNRGAWTGELFF. In nucleotides, the CDR3 is TGTGCCAGCAGCCAAATGTCAGTTAACCGGGGGGCCTGGACCGGGGAGCTGTTTTTT.

The rearrangement links TRBV11-3 to TRBJ1-2; D ambiguous. The ends were cut back, 6 bases at V and 0 bases at J, with 17 bases in the middle. The CDR3 has 16 residues. Germline lookup yields CDR1 SGHNT and CDR2 YENEEA. CDR3 sequence (DNA): TGTGCCAGCAGTAGCGGTTTTGGGAGGGCTAACTATGGCTACACCTTC. Translating gives CASSSGFGRANYGYTF.

V gene TRBV29-1 combines with J gene TRBJ2-5, with 7 positions matching TRBD1. CDR3 size: 14 residues. V was clipped by 3 bases and J by 5 bases; unmatched bases: 9. Looked up from germline, CDR1 is SQVTM and CDR2 is ANQGSEA. The CDR3 sequence: CSVDGQGVGETQYF. CDR3 bases: TGCAGCGTTGATGGTCAGGGGGTAGGCGAGACCCAGTACTTC. The whole variable domain, remainder taken from reference TRBV29-1 and TRBJ2-5, is SAVISQKPSRDICQRGTSLTIQCQVDSQVTMMFWYRQQPGQSLTLIATANQGSEATYESGFVIDKFPISRPNLTFSTLTVSNMSPEDSSIYLCSVDGQGVGETQYFGPGTRLLVL.

The chain employs TRBV27 and TRBJ2-6; 10 bases are a match to TRBD1. Germline CDR1 MNHEY, CDR2 SMNVEV (reference sequence). After removal of 6 bases from V and 5 bases from J, the junction contained 4 bases not matched to a gene. The CDR3 runs to 15 residues. CDR3 residues: CASRATGGWANVLTF. The CDR3, as DNA: TGTGCCAGCAGAGCGACAGGGGGCTGGGCCAACGTCCTGACTTTC.

The chain employs TRBV25-1 and TRBJ2-7, with 7 nucleotides matching TRBD1. V was pared by 3 bases and J by 2 bases, with 7 bases of the junction left unmatched. The germline gives CDR1 MGHDK, CDR2 SYGVNS. There are 15 residues in the CDR3. CDR3 nucleotide sequence: TGTGCCAGCAGTGACCGGAGACAGGGAACCTACGAGCAGTACTTC. Translated, it gives CASSDRRQGTYEQYF.

This rearrangement joins TRBV5-4 to TRBJ1-2; D is unresolved. V gave up 4 bases and J gave up 4 bases, with 11 bases separating them. The CDR3 runs 13 residues. Germline CDR1 reads SGHNT; CDR2 reads YYREEE (reference sequence). CDR3 in amino acids: CASSPGDGYGYTF. The CDR3 DNA reads TGTGCCAGCAGCCCTGGAGATGGCTATGGCTACACCTTC.

This sequence joins TRBV4-3 and TRBJ2-7; TRBD1 is a possible D gene (5 bases). V lost 2 bases to trimming and J lost 12 bases, with 17 bases between them. The CDR3 has 13 amino acids. Germline V gene sequence: CDR1 LGHNA, CDR2 YSLEER. The CDR3 loop is CASSQLEGAYRYF. In DNA form, the CDR3 reads TGCGCCAGCAGCCAATTAGAAGGGGCGTATCGGTACTTC.

The chain's CDR3 is CATGATNQFANTGELFF. The CDR3 DNA follows: TGTGCCACTGGGGCGACAAACCAGTTCGCGAACACCGGGGAGCTGTTTTTT. The J gene is TRBJ2-2, the V gene TRBV18; D might be TRBD1 (5 bases). Trimming removed 10 bases from V and 0 bases from J, with 21 bases in between. The germline CDR1 and CDR2 sequences are KGHSH and LQKENI. This CDR3 is built from 17 residues.

The V gene is TRBV7-8, the J gene TRBJ2-3, with TRBD2 matching 7 bases. The CDR3 is 13 amino acids. From germline, CDR1 is SGHVS and CDR2 FQNEAQ. The V and J ends lost 5 bases and 1 base, in that order; junction bases with no gene match: 0. Here the CDR3 DNA reads TGTGCCAGCAGCCGGGGGGGCACAGATACGCAGTATTTT. Encoded protein: CASSRGGTDTQYF.

This chain connects TRBV6-5 to TRBJ2-1; TRBD1 matches 7 bases. The CDR3 has 14 residues. Losses at the gene ends were 0 bases for V and 4 bases for J; bases not matched to a gene: 0. Germline-derived CDR1 and CDR2 are MNHEY and SVGAGI. The CDR3 region is CASSYSTGYNEQFF. The DNA for the CDR3 is TGTGCCAGCAGTTACTCGACAGGGTACAATGAGCAGTTCTTC.

The table lists this clone with a count of one. The V gene is TRBV2, the J gene TRBJ1-5, with D unclear. The CDR3 extends over 14 amino acids. Trimming left V 6 bases short and J 0 bases short, with 9 bases between. The V gene's germline CDR1 is SNHLY and CDR2 FYNNEI. The CDR3 here is CASRSMHSNQPQHF. The CDR3 DNA reads TGTGCCAGCAGGAGCATGCATAGCAATCAGCCCCAGCATTTT.